Only a few counts were recorded for the clone carrying this TCR beta chain. Its antigen is as yet unknown. The data belong to a study of T cells in Graves' hyperthyroidism and ophthalmopathy. Study results and caveats: Through a model of 13 V-J features, ophthalmopathy was separated from stable hyperthyroidism.

The study left out patients who had uncontrolled infection, other autoimmune disease, pregnancy or lactation. Clinicians diagnosed patients from clinical symptoms, serum thyroxine and TRAb, thyroid ultrasound and orbital computed tomography. V was clipped by 6 bases and J by 1 base; unmatched bases: 13. This CDR3 is 20 amino acids long. RNA transcripts provided the source from which TCR beta CDR3 regions were amplified. First-round RT-PCR of the TCR CDR3 relied on the HTBI primer set. In TCRdb, the multiplex PCR reads were re-called with MiXCR into one record per CDR3 protein. This table holds about 740,000 distinct CDR3 sequences, less than 15% found once.

The gene calls are TRBV12-3 or TRBV12-4 and TRBJ2-3; 16 bases agree with TRBD2. Sequencing was carried out using blood. The receptor was derived from a woman between 18 and 29 years old with Graves' hyperthyroidism. The CDR3 DNA sequence: TGTGCCAGCAGGGGCTTCTCCGGGACTAGCGGGAGGGGACGCACAGATACGCAGTATTTT. This codes for CASRGFSGTSGRGRTDTQYF.